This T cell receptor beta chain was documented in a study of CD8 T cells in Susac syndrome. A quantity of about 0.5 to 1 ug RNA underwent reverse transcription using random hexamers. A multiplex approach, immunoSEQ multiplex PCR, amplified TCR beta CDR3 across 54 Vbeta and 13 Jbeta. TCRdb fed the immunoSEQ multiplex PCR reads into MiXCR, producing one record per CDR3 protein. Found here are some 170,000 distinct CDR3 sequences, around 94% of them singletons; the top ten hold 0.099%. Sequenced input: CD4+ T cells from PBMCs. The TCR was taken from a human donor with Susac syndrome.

CDR3 amino acids: CASSHLSYEQYF. The CDR3 bases are TGTGCCAGCAGCCACCTCTCCTACGAGCAGTACTTC. This chain links TRBV4-2 with TRBJ2-7; the D is unclear. In germline, CDR1 is LGHNA, CDR2 YNFKEQ. The CDR3 loop spans 12 amino acids. V lost 3 bases and J 0 bases, leaving 3 bases between the germline ends.